These 25 T cell receptor beta chains came from one sample sequenced in a study of shared clonotypes between healthy human individuals. The naive CD8 subset, CD45RO-negative cells positively selected for CCR7, excluded terminally differentiated effector memory CD45RA+ cells. Generated by immunoSEQ multiplex PCR, the TCRdb table keeps only in-frame clones and is missing some. The data hold some 2,000,000 clones, with about 95% observed a single time. The specimen sequenced was naive CD8+ T cells sorted from blood. The source is a man aged 18 to 30 in good health.

V gene TRBV10-2 combines with J gene TRBJ2-7; 8 bases match TRBD2. Germline V gene lookup returns CDR1 WSHSY and CDR2 SAAADI. CDR3 size: 14 residues. Trimming at V came to 4 bases and at J to 0 bases, leaving 2 bases not matched to a gene. The chain's CDR3 is CASSVGLASYEQYF. The CDR3 DNA reads as TGCGCCAGCAGTGTTGGACTAGCCTCCTACGAGCAGTACTTC.

The rearrangement uses TRBV7-6 and TRBJ2-5; no definite D call. Trimming took 6 bases from V and 0 from J, leaving 2 bases between them. CDR1 and CDR2 (germline): SGHVS, FNYEAQ. The CDR3 consists of 11 residues. The CDR3 reads CASRDQETQYF. As DNA, the CDR3 is TGTGCCAGCAGAGACCAAGAGACCCAGTACTTC.

The chain uses TRBV4-2 and TRBJ1-1; D possibly corresponds to TRBD1 (5 bases). The CDR3 has 14 amino acids. The germline CDR1 and CDR2 sequences are LGHNA and YNFKEQ. The V and J ends lost 1 base and 3 bases respectively, with 9 bases between them. The CDR3 DNA follows: TGTGCCAGCAGCCAAGGGGGGGTATACACTGAAGCTTTCTTT. It is translated as CASSQGGVYTEAFF.

The gene calls are TRBV7-9 and TRBJ2-7, with a possible D match to TRBD1 (6 bases). Germline lookup yields CDR1 SEHNR and CDR2 FQNEAQ (reference sequence). Trimming shortened V by 4 bases and J by 0 bases, and 10 bases separated the two germline ends. CDR3 size: 14 residues. The CDR3 is CASSSWTDSYEQYF. CDR3 DNA sequence: TGTGCCAGCAGCTCATGGACAGACTCCTACGAGCAGTACTTC. The full variable domain, its missing parts supplied by reference TRBV7-9 and TRBJ2-7, is DTGVSQNPRHKITKRGQNVTFRCDPISEHNRLYWYRQTLGQGPEFLTYFQNEAQLEKSRLLSDRFSAERPKGSFSTLEIQRTEQGDSAMYLCASSSWTDSYEQYFGPGTRLTVT.

The chain combines TRBV14 with TRBJ2-2; D not certain. CDR3 length: 14 amino acids. The germline V and J ends were trimmed by 0 bases and 3 bases, with 5 bases remaining between them. The germline V gene has CDR1 SGHDN and CDR2 FVKESK. The CDR3 region is CASSQDVHTGELFF. In DNA, the CDR3 is TGTGCCAGCAGCCAAGATGTACACACCGGGGAGCTGTTTTTT.

On this clone itself: The sample contains more than one DNA sequence encoding this CDR3. The chain links TRBV25-1 to TRBJ1-5; D unresolved. CDR1 is MGHDK, CDR2 SYGVNS, per germline. The CDR3 spans 13 residues. V gave up 2 bases and J gave up 2 bases, with 4 bases separating them. The CDR3 DNA is TGTGCCAGCAGTGAACTGGGCAATCAGCCCCAGCATTTT. Translating it yields CASSELGNQPQHF.

The chain joins TRBV10-2 to TRBJ2-7, with 9 bases matching TRBD1. Germline V gene sequence: CDR1 WSHSY, CDR2 SAAADI. This CDR3 is built from 13 residues. With 6 bases clipped from V and 6 bases from J, the junction kept 6 bases outside the gene matches. CDR3 sequence (DNA): TGCGCCAGCAGGGCGGGACAGGGTTCCGAGCAGTACTTC. Translated: CASRAGQGSEQYF.

Worth noting for this clone: Other DNA sequences in this specimen translate into the identical CDR3. The genes are TRBV9 and TRBJ2-3; a weak D match, TRBD2 (7 bases). From germline, CDR1 is SGDLS and CDR2 YYNGEE. V gave up 0 bases and J gave up 4 bases, with 12 bases separating them. The CDR3 sequence is 15 residues long. The CDR3, as DNA: TGTGCCAGCAGCGTAGAGGGGGGGCCCCCAGATACGCAGTATTTT. The encoded protein is CASSVEGGPPDTQYF.

The chain has TRBV6-6 and TRBJ1-2; a possible D gene is TRBD1 (6 bases). Deletions cut 0 bases from V and 8 bases from J, with 13 bases between. The CDR3 is 14 residues long. CDR1 MNHNY and CDR2 SVGAGI come from the germline V gene (reference sequence). The CDR3 DNA reads TGTGCCAGCAGTTACTCAGGACAGCTCTGGGGCTACACCTTC. This encodes CASSYSGQLWGYTF.

The V call is TRBV7-6, the J call TRBJ2-1; TRBD2 is a possible D gene (5 bases). CDR1 is SGHVS, CDR2 FNYEAQ, per germline. V lost 5 bases and J lost 6, with 20 bases in between. The CDR3 runs 16 residues. DNA of the CDR3: TGTGCCAGCAGCCGGGATCGGGGTCTAGGCGGCAATGAGCAGTTCTTC. This translates into CASSRDRGLGGNEQFF.

This chain joins TRBV19 and TRBJ2-2; D uncertain. Germline-derived CDR1 and CDR2 are LNHDA and SQIVND (reference sequence). This CDR3 has 13 amino acids. V was cut by 1 base and J by 6 bases, with 6 bases left in between. CDR3: CASSIVEAGELFF. The CDR3 DNA sequence: TGTGCCAGTAGTATAGTCGAGGCCGGGGAGCTGTTTTTT.

The chain couples TRBV27 to TRBJ1-5; D unresolved. Trimming pared 8 bases from V and 0 bases from J, leaving 8 bases between. The V gene's germline CDR1 is MNHEY and CDR2 SMNVEV (reference sequence). The CDR3 loop spans 13 amino acids. CDR3: CASGLYSNQPQHF. DNA of the CDR3: TGTGCCAGCGGACTGTATAGCAATCAGCCCCAGCATTTT.

The chain joins TRBV13 to TRBJ1-2; D perhaps matches TRBD1 (5 bases). The CDR3 sequence is 12 residues long. The V gene's germline CDR1 is PRHDT and CDR2 FYEKMQ (reference sequence). Trimming cost V 5 bases and J 8 bases, with 12 bases left between them. The CDR3 sequence is CASSAQGNGYTF. CDR3 DNA: TGTGCCAGCAGCGCTCAGGGTAACGGCTACACCTTC.

CDR3 amino acids: CASSLTGELYEQYF. The CDR3, as DNA: TGTGCCAGCAGTCTGACAGGGGAGTTGTACGAGCAGTACTTC. The V call is TRBV28, the J call TRBJ2-7, with 8 bases identical to TRBD1. CDR3 length equals 14 residues. V was pared by 5 bases and J by 4 bases, with 7 bases of the junction left unmatched. Germline CDR1 MDHEN, CDR2 SYDVKM.

In regard to this clone: Sequence at one end of the junction differs from germline and may be a read error. This sample also contains other DNA sequences that code for the same CDR3. The chain combines TRBV7-9 with TRBJ2-1; TRBD2 aligns across 10 bases. Germline-derived CDR1 and CDR2 are SEHNR and FQNEAQ (reference sequence). CDR3 length: 16 amino acids. CDR3 protein: CASSLAGGPSYNEQFF. The CDR3 DNA sequence: TGTGCCAGCAGTTTAGCGGGAGGCCCGTCCTACAATGAGCAGTTCTTC.

With regard to this clone: Other DNA sequences in this specimen translate into the identical CDR3. The V gene is TRBV6-5, the J gene TRBJ2-5; the D is unclear. The CDR3 loop spans 13 amino acids. Trimming took 2 bases from V and 5 from J, leaving 9 bases between them. From germline, CDR1 is MNHEY and CDR2 SVGAGI. For the CDR3, the DNA is TGTGCCAGCAGTTACGGGCTAGGGGAGACCCAGTACTTC. It translates to CASSYGLGETQYF.

Concerning this clone: The junction departs from the called germline gene at one end, perhaps through a read error. The chain combines TRBV5-1 with TRBJ2-7; 13 bases agree with TRBD2. The germline V gene encodes CDR1 SGHRS and CDR2 YFSETQ. This CDR3 contains 16 residues. The CDR3 bases are TGCGCCAGCAGCTTGCGGGGACTAGCGGGATTCTACGCGCAGTACTTC. It is translated as CASSLRGLAGFYAQYF.

On this clone itself: The identical CDR3 is also encoded by other nucleotide sequences in the sample. The rearrangement joins TRBV19 to TRBJ2-2; D remains ambiguous. V lost 1 base and J lost 6, with 6 bases in between. The germline gives CDR1 LNHDA, CDR2 SQIVND (reference sequence). The CDR3 is 13 residues long. The CDR3, as DNA: TGTGCCAGTAGTATAGCTTCTTCCGGGGAGCTGTTTTTT. It encodes CASSIASSGELFF.

The chain uses TRBV2 and TRBJ2-7; the D gene is possibly TRBD2 (7 bases). V was cut by 7 bases and J by 2 bases, with 18 bases left in between. The germline V gene has CDR1 SNHLY and CDR2 FYNNEI. This CDR3 comprises 15 residues. CDR3 loop: CASNVGGGGPYEQYF. The CDR3, as DNA: TGTGCCAGCAACGTTGGGGGCGGGGGACCCTACGAGCAGTACTTC.

The chain carries TRBV7-6 and TRBJ1-3; D might be TRBD1 (6 bases). Germline lookup yields CDR1 SGHVS and CDR2 FNYEAQ. With 1 base removed from V and 1 base from J, the gap between germline ends came to 11 bases. The CDR3 runs to 16 residues. The CDR3 sequence: CASSLGRGGSGNTIYF. The DNA of the CDR3 is TGTGCCAGCAGCTTAGGCAGGGGAGGGTCTGGAAACACCATATATTTT.

This chain links TRBV21-1 with TRBJ1-2; whether TRBD1, the table's D call, matches the DNA was not checked. TRBV21-1 corresponds to a pseudogene. This CDR3 region has 14 residues. The CDR3 loop reads CASSQTGKLDGYTF. The DNA of the CDR3 is TGTGCCAGCAGTCAGACAGGGAAGTTGGATGGCTACACCTTC.

V usage is TRBV6-5 and J usage is TRBJ1-5, with 7 bases identical to TRBD1. Germline V gene lookup returns CDR1 MNHEY and CDR2 SVGAGI. The CDR3 runs to 14 residues. V lost 2 bases to trimming and J lost 5 bases; unmatched junction nucleotides: 3. CDR3 in amino acids: CASSYRGGDQPQHF. The CDR3 DNA reads TGTGCCAGCAGTTACAGAGGGGGCGATCAGCCCCAGCATTTT.

The chain is built from TRBV28 and TRBJ2-7, with a weak D call TRBD1 (5 bases). Germline V gives CDR1 MDHEN, CDR2 SYDVKM. Trimming removed 6 bases at V and 0 bases at J, with 12 bases between. The CDR3 runs to 14 residues. The CDR3 sequence: CASSGQTFSYEQYF. The CDR3, as DNA: TGTGCCAGCAGCGGACAAACCTTCTCCTACGAGCAGTACTTC.

The rearrangement joins TRBV9 to TRBJ2-7, with 14 nucleotides matching TRBD2. Germline V CDR1 and CDR2: SGDLS, YYNGEE. The ends lost 2 bases at V and 0 bases at J; junction bases unmatched: 7. The length of the CDR3 is 18 residues. The CDR3 protein is CASSVGGLAGAPSYEQYF. CDR3 nucleotide sequence: TGTGCCAGCAGCGTCGGGGGACTAGCGGGAGCTCCCTCCTACGAGCAGTACTTC.

CDR3 nucleotides: TGTGCCAGCAGCTTAGCAAGACTAGCGGGGGGCACCGGGGAGCTGTTTTTT. Translating it yields CASSLARLAGGTGELFF. The chain links TRBV7-9 to TRBJ2-2; 13 bases fit TRBD2. The germline CDR1 and CDR2 sequences are SEHNR and FQNEAQ (reference sequence). The CDR3 runs to 17 residues. V shed 0 bases, J shed 4 bases, and the junction held 2 bases outside the gene matches.